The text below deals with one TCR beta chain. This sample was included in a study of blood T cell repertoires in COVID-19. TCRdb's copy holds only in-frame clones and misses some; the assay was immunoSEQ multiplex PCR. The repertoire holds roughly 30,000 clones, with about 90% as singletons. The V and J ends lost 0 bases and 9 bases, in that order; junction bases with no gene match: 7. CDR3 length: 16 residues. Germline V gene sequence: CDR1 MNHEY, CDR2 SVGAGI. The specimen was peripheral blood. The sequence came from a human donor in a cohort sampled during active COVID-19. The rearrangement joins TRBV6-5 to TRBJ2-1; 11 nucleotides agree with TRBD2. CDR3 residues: CASSYSLLAGGPEQFF. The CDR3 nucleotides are TGTGCCAGCAGTTACTCGCTTTTAGCGGGGGGGCCTGAGCAGTTCTTC.